This T cell receptor beta chain comes out of a study of control samples from healthy donors and cancer patients. V was cut by 5 bases and J by 15 bases, with 14 bases left in between. Germline CDR1 and CDR2: MDHEN and SYDVKM. CDR3 size: 11 residues. Using immunoSEQ multiplex PCR, the repertoire was profiled, and TCRdb retains in-frame clones only, with some absent. Found here are some 87,000 clones, 91% of them singletons; the top ten hold about a sixth. The TCR comes from a man younger than 45 in good health. The rearrangement joins TRBV28 to TRBJ1-5; D uncertain. What was sequenced was blood. CDR3 sequence (DNA): TGTGCCAGCAGTAACCGACGGCGAGGGCATTTT. Its protein is CASSNRRRGHF.